This T cell receptor (beta chain) came from a study of T cells expressing NK-cell markers. For the study at large: Each TCR beta repertoire originated in sorted T cells that were CD3+CD56+NKG2C+, CD3+CD56+NKG2C- or CD3+CD56-NKG2C+.

From germline, CDR1 is MDHEN and CDR2 SYDVKM. The CDR3 has 17 residues. TCRdb reprocessed the 5' RACE reads and keeps a single row for each CDR3 protein, giving no DNA. The sample holds about 430,000 distinct CDR3 sequences. Material for sequencing was blood T cells: a sorted CD56 or NKG2C T cell subset, CD4+ or CD8+ T cells, or bulk PBMC T cells (not recorded which). The J gene is TRBJ2-1, the V gene TRBV28; TCRdb's D call, TRBD2, is unchecked because there is no DNA. This TCR derives from a woman in her 50s in good health. CDR3 sequence reads: CASSLRASGFGYNEQFF.